Listed below are T cell receptor beta chains from one sample, sequenced in a study of control samples from healthy donors and cancer patients. Libraries were prepared by immunoSEQ multiplex PCR; TCRdb keeps only in-frame clonotypes and omits some of them. In the table there are about 170,000 clones, 91% of which are singletons. Input material: blood. These receptors all come from a woman younger than 45 in good health. Each CDR3 is given with its conserved first and last residue. D genes are given only for firm matches. Some rows mark clone size as missing; the rest say once, few, many or name a class of expanded clone.

J: TRBJ1-4
V: TRBV5-1
size: .
D: .
CDR3: CASSRDRNEKLFF
DNA: TGCGCCAGCAGCCGTGACAGGAATGAAAAACTGTTTTTT

J: TRBJ1-5
V: TRBV6-2/TRBV6-3
size: once
D: .
CDR3: CASSYLLGGGNQPQHF
DNA: TGTGCCAGCAGTTACTTGCTGGGCGGTGGCAATCAGCCCCAGCATTTT

J: TRBJ1-3
V: TRBV1
size: .
D: .
CDR3: CTSSQGSRDSGNTIYF
DNA: TGCACCAGCAGCCAAGGTTCTCGAGACTCTGGAAACACCATATATTTT

J: TRBJ2-6
V: TRBV11-3
size: .
D: TRBD2
CDR3: CASSLGLAGAGANVLTF
DNA: TGTGCCAGCAGCCTGGGACTAGCGGGAGCTGGGGCCAACGTCCTGACTTTC

J: TRBJ2-7
V: TRBV7-6
size: .
D: TRBD1
CDR3: CASSWGQRYEQYF
DNA: TGTGCCAGCAGCTGGGGACAGAGATACGAGCAGTACTTC

J: TRBJ2-1
V: TRBV11-1
size: .
D: .
CDR3: CASSLNGLVSYNEQFF
DNA: TGTGCCAGCAGCTTAAACGGTCTAGTGAGCTACAATGAGCAGTTCTTC

J: TRBJ2-3
V: TRBV29-1
size: .
D: .
CDR3: CSVVWSSTDTQYF
DNA: TGCAGCGTTGTTTGGAGTAGCACAGATACGCAGTATTTT

J: TRBJ1-2
V: TRBV15
size: .
D: .
CDR3: CATSRTTQALYGYTF
DNA: TGTGCCACCAGCAGAACGACACAGGCCCTCTATGGCTACACCTTC

J: TRBJ2-3
V: TRBV24-1
size: .
D: .
CDR3: CATSRGDTQYF
DNA: TGTGCCACCAGCAGGGGTGATACGCAGTATTTT

J: TRBJ2-3
V: TRBV5-5
size: .
D: TRBD2
CDR3: CASSLQREVTDTQYF
DNA: TGTGCCAGCAGCTTGCAGCGGGAGGTCACAGATACGCAGTATTTT

J: TRBJ2-1
V: TRBV7-8
size: .
D: TRBD2
CDR3: CASSLGTSGPAYNEQFF
DNA: TGTGCCAGCAGCCTCGGGACTAGCGGGCCAGCCTACAATGAGCAGTTCTTC

J: TRBJ2-7
V: TRBV28
size: .
D: TRBD2
CDR3: CAIRTSGNYEQYF
DNA: TGTGCCATCCGGACTAGCGGGAACTACGAGCAGTACTTC

J: TRBJ2-3
V: TRBV7-9
size: .
D: TRBD2
CDR3: CASSAGLAGSTDTQYF
DNA: TGTGCCAGCAGCGCCGGACTAGCGGGGAGCACAGATACGCAGTATTTT

J: TRBJ2-6
V: TRBV7-2
size: .
D: .
CDR3: CASSLEAGTGANVLTF
DNA: TGTGCCAGCAGCTTAGAGGCGGGAACTGGGGCCAACGTCCTGACTTTC

J: TRBJ1-1
V: TRBV21-1
size: few
D: .
CDR3: CASSKWQAGGTEAFF
DNA: TGTGCCAGCAGCAAATGGCAGGCCGGGGGCACTGAAGCTTTCTTT

J: TRBJ2-7
V: TRBV2
size: .
D: .
CDR3: CASRRQAYEQYF
DNA: TGTGCCAGCAGGAGACAGGCTTACGAGCAGTACTTC

J: TRBJ2-1
V: TRBV10-3
size: .
D: TRBD1
CDR3: CAISGTGAPLYNEQFF
DNA: TGTGCCATCAGTGGGACAGGGGCCCCCCTCTACAATGAGCAGTTCTTC

J: TRBJ1-5
V: TRBV5-6
size: .
D: .
CDR3: CASSFRRNQPQHF
DNA: TGTGCCAGCAGCTTTCGGAGAAATCAGCCCCAGCATTTT

J: TRBJ2-6
V: TRBV6-5
size: .
D: .
CDR3: CASKSGSGANVLTF
DNA: TGTGCCAGCAAGAGTGGGTCTGGGGCCAACGTCCTGACTTTC

J: TRBJ1-5
V: TRBV20-1
size: .
D: .
CDR3: CSASTASNQPQHF
DNA: TGCAGTGCTAGTACGGCGAGCAATCAGCCCCAGCATTTT